This section outlines one TCR beta chain sequence together with its context. What it binds is unknown. This sample stems from a study of T cells in localized non-small cell lung cancer. The germline V gene has CDR1 LGHNT and CDR2 FRNRAP. CDR3 length: 14 amino acids. Between the trimmed V and J ends, which lost 1 base and 3 bases, there was a span of 7 bases. The study's findings and limits: Sequencing involved a lone tumor region, leaving heterogeneity possible. Adjacent uninvolved lung had the highest clonality, suggesting focused antigen responses. Paired adjacent lung recovered a median approximately 57 of the top 100 tumor clones. A denser population of T cells in blood accompanied longer overall survival.

Clones were read by immunoSEQ multiplex PCR, and TCRdb kept only the in-frame ones, dropping some. The data contain approximately 32,000 clones, over 70% of them singletons. J is TRBJ2-1 and V is TRBV12-5, with D unresolved. The receptor's source is a male donor aged 60 or over with stage III squamous cell lung carcinoma. Material: peripheral blood, obtained before any cancer treatment. CDR3: CASGLEGIYNEQFF. In nucleotides, the CDR3 is TGTGCTAGTGGTTTGGAGGGAATCTACAATGAGCAGTTCTTC.